This is a list of T cell receptor beta chains from one sample in a study of blood T cells in healthy people across ages. TCRdb re-derived calls from the 5' RACE reads in MiXCR, one entry per CDR3 protein. The data show around 690,000 distinct CDR3 sequences, with around three fifths seen just once and 30% to 40% held by the top ten. The sequencing sample was made of blood. These receptors originate from a man aged 55 to 70 in good health. CDR3s include the opening cysteine and the closing phenylalanine or tryptophan. The D gene is left open where the match is weak. Clone size appears in some rows only: once, few, many, or a class for an expanded clone.

size,V,D,J,DNA,CDR3
.,TRBV10-3,.,TRBJ2-5,TGTGCCATCACTGAGTCAGGCTTCCAAGAGACTCAGTACTTC,CAITESGFQETQYF
.,TRBV4-1,.,TRBJ2-5,TGCGCCAGCAGCCAGATGACAGGGTACCCGGGGGAGCAGTACTTC,CASSQMTGYPGEQYF
few,TRBV15,.,TRBJ2-7,TGTGCCACCAGCAGAGAGGTAGCCTACGAGCAGTACTTC,CATSREVAYEQYF
many,TRBV4-1,.,TRBJ2-4,TGCGCCAGCAGCCAAGATGGAGGGAATGCGAACATTCAGTACTTC,CASSQDGGNANIQYF
.,TRBV6-1,TRBD1,TRBJ2-5,TGTGCCAGCAGAGGACAGGGTTGGCGGGAGACCCAGTACTTC,CASRGQGWRETQYF
.,TRBV3-1,.,TRBJ2-5,TGTGCCAGCAGCCAAGATCTCAACTCCTGGCGCCAAGAGACCCAGTACTTC,CASSQDLNSWRQETQYF
.,TRBV20-1,.,TRBJ2-7,TGCAGTGCTCAACCCCGGTCGGCAGGCGAGCAGTACTTC,CSAQPRSAGEQYF
few,TRBV15,TRBD2,TRBJ2-1,TGTGCCACCAGCACTCTAGCGGGTGGCTCCTACAATGAGCAGTTCTTC,CATSTLAGGSYNEQFF
.,TRBV29-1,TRBD1,TRBJ2-5,TGCAGCTCCGGACAGGGGCAAGAGACCCAGTACTTC,CSSGQGQETQYF
.,TRBV7-2,.,TRBJ1-2,TGTGCCAGCAGCTTAGGAGGACCGAGCTTCTATGGCTACACCTTC,CASSLGGPSFYGYTF
few,TRBV3-1,.,TRBJ2-2,TGTGCCAGCAGCCAAGGGACTATCCCAACCGGGGAGCTGTTTTTT,CASSQGTIPTGELFF
.,TRBV12-3/TRBV12-4,.,TRBJ1-5,TGTGCCAGCAGTTTATGGGGTCAGCCCCAGCATTTT,CASSLWGQPQHF
.,TRBV11-2,.,TRBJ1-1,TGTGCCAGCAGCTTAGTGACGGCGGGGGCAGCTTTCTTT,CASSLVTAGAAFF
.,TRBV20-1,TRBD1,TRBJ2-3,TGCAGTGGGGACAGGAACCAAGATACGCAGTATTTT,CSGDRNQDTQYF
.,TRBV25-1,.,TRBJ2-3,TGTGCCAGCAGTGAATCGGGGACTCAGGTCGCAGATACGCAGTATTTT,CASSESGTQVADTQYF
few,TRBV2,TRBD1,TRBJ2-7,TGTGCCAGCGCGAGACAGGGGCGGTACGAGCAGTACTTC,CASARQGRYEQYF
few,TRBV3-1,TRBD2,TRBJ2-7,TGTGCCAGCAGCCAAGTCCCCGGCAAGCGGGGGCCCTCCTACGAGCAGTACTTC,CASSQVPGKRGPSYEQYF
.,TRBV5-1,.,TRBJ2-7,TGCGCCAGCAGCTCAGGACTGGTCTACAATGAGCAGTACTTC,CASSSGLVYNEQYF
.,TRBV12-3/TRBV12-4,TRBD1,TRBJ2-7,TGTGCCAGCAGTTCCCGGGACAGGGCCGAGCAGTACTTC,CASSSRDRAEQYF
.,TRBV7-7,TRBD1,TRBJ2-5,TGTGCCAGCAGCACAGAGAGGGACAGCCAAGAGACCCAGTACTTC,CASSTERDSQETQYF
.,TRBV6-1,.,TRBJ2-3,TGTGCCAGCAGTCCGCAGAAGGATACGCAGTATTTT,CASSPQKDTQYF
few,TRBV12-3/TRBV12-4,.,TRBJ2-5,TGTGCCAGCCTTTTGTTACCCCAAGAGACCCAGTACTTC,CASLLLPQETQYF
.,TRBV6-1,TRBD1,TRBJ2-1,TGTGCCACCATCAAACCGGGACAGGGGGGGAATGAGCAGTTCTTC,CATIKPGQGGNEQFF
.,TRBV20-1,.,TRBJ2-3,TGCAGTGCTGCGTTTCGGTTCACCACAGATACGCAGTATTTT,CSAAFRFTTDTQYF
.,TRBV12-3/TRBV12-4,TRBD2,TRBJ2-7,TGTGCCAGCAGCTCAGCGGGGCTTCGCGAGCAGTACTTC,CASSSAGLREQYF
once,TRBV11-2,TRBD1,TRBJ2-5,TGTGCCAGCAGGAGAGACAGGGGGAATCGTGTGACCCAGTACTTC,CASRRDRGNRVTQYF
.,TRBV6-5,.,TRBJ2-2,TGTGCCAGCAGTTACTCGACCCAGCGGAGATACACCGGGGAGCTGTTTTTT,CASSYSTQRRYTGELFF
.,TRBV9,.,TRBJ1-2,TGTGCCAGCAGCGTAACCCGGGGAGGGTTAAACTATGGCTACACCTTC,CASSVTRGGLNYGYTF
few,TRBV20-1,.,TRBJ2-7,TGCAGTGCTGCCCCCCCACAGGGTGCCTACGAGCAGTACTTC,CSAAPPQGAYEQYF
.,TRBV21-1,.,TRBJ1-4,TGTGCCAGTCCTTCTGAAAAACTGTTTTTT,CASPSEKLFF
.,TRBV29-1,.,TRBJ2-3,TGCAGCGTTGAAGATCGGAGGGGCCCCACAGATACGCAGTATTTT,CSVEDRRGPTDTQYF
once,TRBV7-8,.,TRBJ1-5,TGTGCCAGCAGCACCGACAGGAATCAGCCCCAGCATTTT,CASSTDRNQPQHF
.,TRBV5-1,.,TRBJ1-1,TGCGCCAGCAGCTTGGACCTGATAATGAACACTGAAGCTTTCTTT,CASSLDLIMNTEAFF
once,TRBV7-9,TRBD2,TRBJ2-1,TGTGCCAGCAGCTATAGCGGGGGGGCTCTGAATGAGCAGTTCTTC,CASSYSGGALNEQFF
.,TRBV5-1,TRBD2,TRBJ2-7,TGCGCCAGCAGCTCGCCGAACCTAGCGGGAACGGTGTACGAGCAGTACTTC,CASSSPNLAGTVYEQYF
.,TRBV7-2,.,TRBJ1-6,TGTGCCAGCAGCTTAGAGGGGGTACCCCTCCACTTT,CASSLEGVPLHF
.,TRBV29-1,TRBD1,TRBJ2-3,TGCAGCGTTGAAGTCTTAGGACAGGGATCCGGCACAGATACGCAGTATTTT,CSVEVLGQGSGTDTQYF
.,TRBV10-2,.,TRBJ1-1,TGCGCCAGCATTGTCCGCCTAGGGGGGATGAACACTGAAGCTTTCTTT,CASIVRLGGMNTEAFF
.,TRBV5-5,TRBD1,TRBJ2-6,TGTGCCAGCAGCCCTGCTCCCGGGACAGTGACTGGGGCCAACGTCCTGACTTTC,CASSPAPGTVTGANVLTF
.,TRBV29-1,TRBD2,TRBJ2-1,TGCAGCGTTGGCAGGCGGACTAGTTGGTTCTTC,CSVGRRTSWFF
.,TRBV4-1,.,TRBJ1-5,TGCGTCAGCAGCCAAGTTCGCAGAGGCGATCAGCCCCAGCATTTT,CVSSQVRRGDQPQHF
.,TRBV3-1,TRBD1,TRBJ2-5,TGTGCCAGCAGCCAAGACGCCGACAGGGGTAATGAGCAGTACTTC,CASSQDADRGNEQYF
.,TRBV2,TRBD2,TRBJ2-1,TGTGCCATCCCTCTGTTCGGGGAGGGTGGCAATGAGCAGTTCTTC,CAIPLFGEGGNEQFF
few,TRBV4-1,.,TRBJ2-5,TGCGCCAGCAGCCAAGCTCTCAGCGTTGAGACCCAGTACTTC,CASSQALSVETQYF
few,TRBV6-1,.,TRBJ2-1,TGTGCCAGCAGTCCGAAGGCGGGCAATAACAATGAGCAGTTCTTC,CASSPKAGNNNEQFF
.,TRBV20-1,.,TRBJ2-3,TGCAGTGCTACCTTGACTAGAAACACAGATACGCAGTATTTT,CSATLTRNTDTQYF
.,TRBV5-6,TRBD2,TRBJ2-4,TGTGCCAGCAGCTTGGCCGGGGGGACCTTGGTCATTCAGTACTTC,CASSLAGGTLVIQYF
.,TRBV6-5,.,TRBJ1-2,TGTGCCAGCAGTTACTCCGGTACGAGGGGGGGACACTATGGCTACACCTTC,CASSYSGTRGGHYGYTF
few,TRBV18,TRBD2,TRBJ2-1,TGCGCCAGCAGCCCCCCGGGGGGGTCCTACAATGAGCAGTTCTTC,CASSPPGGSYNEQFF
.,TRBV3-1,.,TRBJ1-5,TGTGCCAGCAGCCAAGATGGCGATCAGCCCCAGCATTTT,CASSQDGDQPQHF
.,TRBV7-9,.,TRBJ1-2,TGTGCCAGCAGCTCGCAGGGGTTCGCCTATGGCTACACCTTC,CASSSQGFAYGYTF